The 24 T cell receptor beta chains below come from one sample, sequenced in a study of blood T cell repertoires in COVID-19. The repertoire was sequenced with immunoSEQ multiplex PCR; TCRdb's copy has only in-frame clones and lacks some. The sample holds 250,000 to 350,000 clones, approximately 85% seen once. The sample was peripheral blood. Every receptor here comes from a human donor with COVID-19, enrolled during active disease. The donor label of this sample is uncertain.

The chain recombines TRBV28 with TRBJ1-1, with D uncertain. CDR3 length: 13 amino acids. CDR1 is MDHEN and CDR2 is SYDVKM in the germline V gene. V was clipped by 2 bases and J by 4 bases, with 8 bases between them. In DNA, the CDR3 is TGTGCCAGCAGTTTAGTAGAGGTCACTGAAGCTTTCTTT. This encodes CASSLVEVTEAFF.

J is TRBJ2-7 and V is TRBV9; possible D gene TRBD1, 6 bases. Germline V gives CDR1 SGDLS, CDR2 YYNGEE. The CDR3 totals 13 residues. V was cut by 4 bases and J by 3 bases, with 11 bases left in between. CDR3 DNA: TGTGCCAGCAGCCCTCTGGACAGCTACGAGCAGTACTTC. Its translation is CASSPLDSYEQYF.

The chain recombines TRBV11-2 with TRBJ2-2; the D is unclear. V lost 1 base and J lost 5, with 14 bases in between. The CDR3 extends over 16 amino acids. Germline CDR1 is SGHAT and CDR2 is FQNNGV. The CDR3 region has the DNA TGTGCCAGCAGCTTAGTATCCCCCCCGTTAACCGGGGAGCTGTTTTTT. It translates to CASSLVSPPLTGELFF.

The chain joins TRBV28 to TRBJ1-2, with D possibly matching TRBD1 (6 bases). With 3 bases removed from V and 3 bases from J, the gap between germline ends came to 11 bases. CDR1 is MDHEN, CDR2 SYDVKM, per germline. This CDR3 has 14 residues. The DNA of the CDR3 is TGTGCCAGCAGTTTGAGCAGGGGCGACTATGGCTACACCTTC. Its translation is CASSLSRGDYGYTF.

This chain joins TRBV30 and TRBJ1-2; 10 positions agree with TRBD1. This CDR3 comprises 14 residues. Germline V gene sequence: CDR1 GTSNPN, CDR2 SVGIG (reference sequence). J was trimmed by 8 bases and V by 6 bases; bases with no gene match: 12. CDR3 protein: CACNWDRGYGGYTF. CDR3 DNA: TGTGCCTGCAACTGGGACAGGGGATACGGCGGCTACACCTTC.

CDR3 sequence reads: CASSGTRSLEQYF. The DNA of the CDR3 is TGTGCCAGTAGTGGGACTAGATCTCTCGAGCAGTACTTC. This sequence joins TRBV19 and TRBJ2-7; 8 bases fit TRBD2. With 5 bases clipped from V and 6 bases from J, the junction kept 6 bases outside the gene matches. CDR1 is LNHDA and CDR2 is SQIVND in the germline V gene (reference sequence). CDR3 size: 13 residues.

This clone showed up just once. The chain links TRBV5-4 to TRBJ1-2; the match to TRBD1 covers 10 bases. V lost 3 bases to trimming and J lost 9 bases; unmatched junction nucleotides: 5. CDR1 and CDR2 from the germline V gene are SGHNT and YYREEE (reference sequence). The CDR3 length is 13 residues. CDR3 DNA sequence: TGTGCCAGCAGCTCTGACAGGGGGCTCAGCTACACCTTC. Translation: CASSSDRGLSYTF.

This chain joins TRBV5-1 and TRBJ1-5; 10 nucleotides line up with TRBD1. Germline values: CDR1 SGHRS, CDR2 YFSETQ. V dropped 3 bases and J dropped 0; count of bases not matched to a gene: 15. The CDR3 length is 20 residues. This chain's CDR3 is CASSSTYTTGGYSSNQPQHF. DNA of the CDR3: TGCGCCAGCAGCTCCACATATACGACAGGGGGCTATTCTAGCAATCAGCCCCAGCATTTT.

This chain joins TRBV7-2 and TRBJ1-1; D may be TRBD1 (5 bases). CDR3 length equals 15 residues. The V gene's germline CDR1 is SGHTA and CDR2 FQGNSA. The V end lost 3 bases, the J end lost 2 bases, and 13 bases lay between the germline ends. The CDR3 nucleotides read TGTGCCAGCAGCTTCCCCCCAGGGACTAACACTGAAGCTTTCTTT. This sequence encodes CASSFPPGTNTEAFF.

This clone was counted a single time. The chain carries TRBV10-1 and TRBJ2-7; TRBD2 might be the D (5 bases). V was pared by 10 bases and J by 0 bases, with 10 bases between. This CDR3 has 12 residues. CDR1 is WNHNN, CDR2 SYGVQD, per germline (reference sequence). The CDR3 region is CATGLSSYEQYF. The CDR3 DNA reads as TGCGCCACCGGACTTTCCTCCTACGAGCAGTACTTC.

The gene calls are TRBV19 and TRBJ2-1, with D maybe TRBD1 (7 bases). The V and J ends lost 9 bases and 3 bases respectively, with 21 bases between them. The CDR3 is made up of 16 amino acids. CDR1 is LNHDA, CDR2 SQIVND, per germline (reference sequence). In nucleotides, the CDR3 is TGTGCCAGCCAAGTGAGGGGGCGGGACCGCTACAATGAGCAGTTCTTC. Translation gives CASQVRGRDRYNEQFF.

This chain uses TRBV28 with TRBJ1-1; the match to TRBD1 covers 7 bases. Germline V gene lookup returns CDR1 MDHEN and CDR2 SYDVKM. The CDR3 covers 14 residues. Losses at the gene ends were 6 bases for V and 3 bases for J; bases not matched to a gene: 7. The CDR3 region is CASRSQTGDTEAFF. DNA of the CDR3: TGTGCCAGCAGATCACAAACAGGGGACACTGAAGCTTTCTTT.

The genes are TRBV7-8 and TRBJ2-4, with a weak D call TRBD2 (6 bases). This CDR3 has 14 amino acids. Germline V gene data show CDR1 as SGHVS and CDR2 as FQNEAQ. V lost 2 bases to trimming and J lost 6 bases, with 11 bases between them. CDR3 in amino acids: CASSLWRGVNIQYF. For the CDR3, the DNA is TGTGCCAGCAGCTTATGGCGGGGAGTAAACATTCAGTACTTC.

This rearrangement joins TRBV5-1 to TRBJ1-4; 7 bases align to TRBD1. Germline V gene data show CDR1 as SGHRS and CDR2 as YFSETQ. The CDR3 extends over 16 amino acids. The V and J ends lost 1 base and 6 bases, in that order; junction bases with no gene match: 9. CDR3 amino acids: CASSLSGRGSDEKLFF. CDR3 sequence (DNA): TGCGCCAGCAGCTTGTCGGGCAGGGGGAGTGATGAAAAACTGTTTTTT.

On this clone itself: Other DNA sequences in the sample encode the same CDR3. The V gene is TRBV6-1, the J gene TRBJ1-2; D possibly corresponds to TRBD1 (5 bases). The length of the CDR3 is 13 residues. The V end was cut by 3 bases, the J end by 5 bases, with 10 bases between. Germline CDR1 is MNHNS and CDR2 is SASEGT. CDR3 amino acids: CASSEQGKYGYTF. CDR3 bases: TGTGCCAGCAGTGAGCAGGGAAAATATGGCTACACCTTC.

The chain is built from TRBV11-3 and TRBJ2-1; a weak D match, TRBD2 (6 bases). V lost 6 bases and J lost 5, with 14 bases in between. Germline V gene data show CDR1 as SGHNT and CDR2 as YENEEA. This CDR3 has 14 amino acids. The CDR3 nucleotides are TGTGCCAGCAGTCCCGAGGGCGGGGACAATGAGCAGTTCTTC. Amino acids: CASSPEGGDNEQFF.

This rearrangement joins TRBV5-3 to TRBJ2-3; no clear D gene. Being an ORF, TRBV5-3 has a function that is uncertain. CDR3 size: 16 residues. V lost 2 bases, J lost 1 base, and 14 bases lay in between. The CDR3 DNA is TGTGCCAGAAGCTTCGGTCCTAGAGAGGGCACAGATACGCAGTATTTT. It is translated as CARSFGPREGTDTQYF.

V gene TRBV6-6 combines with J gene TRBJ2-1; TRBD2 matches 9 bases. The CDR3 runs to 16 residues. CDR1 is MNHNY and CDR2 is SVGAGI in the germline V gene (reference sequence). J lost 5 bases, V lost 3 bases, and 8 bases had no gene match. The CDR3 DNA reads TGTGCCAGCAGTTATTATAGGTTAGCGGGAGACAATGAGCAGTTCTTC. The encoded protein is CASSYYRLAGDNEQFF.

Written as DNA, the CDR3 is TGTGCCAGCTCACCAGGGCAGGGAATAGGCAATGAGCAGTTCTTC. Translating gives CASSPGQGIGNEQFF. V is TRBV18 and J is TRBJ2-1; maybe TRBD1 (5 bases). V was trimmed by 2 bases and J by 6 bases, leaving 14 bases between them. Germline V gives CDR1 KGHSH, CDR2 LQKENI. The CDR3 runs 15 residues.

J is TRBJ1-1 and V is TRBV7-3; D possibly corresponds to TRBD1 (6 bases). The CDR3 length is 18 residues. Trimming stripped 5 bases from V and 1 base from J, with 23 bases between. Germline lookup yields CDR1 SGHTA and CDR2 FQGTGA. CDR3 amino acids: CASSPPGVQTSGNTEAFF. CDR3 bases: TGTGCCAGCAGCCCGCCAGGGGTACAAACCTCTGGGAACACTGAAGCTTTCTTT.

The chain uses TRBV15 and TRBJ1-1; D call uncertain. The CDR3 runs 14 residues. Germline CDR1 is LNHNV and CDR2 is YYDKDF (reference sequence). The V gene lost 3 bases and the J gene lost 4 bases, with 12 bases spanning the gap. CDR3 residues: CATSRTGLSTEAFF. Written as DNA, the CDR3 is TGTGCCACCAGCAGGACGGGGTTGAGCACTGAAGCTTTCTTT.

The chain is built from TRBV11-1 and TRBJ2-3, with 7 positions matching TRBD1. The CDR3 has 16 amino acids. From germline, CDR1 is SGHAT and CDR2 FQDESV (reference sequence). Unmatched junction bases numbered 5, after V lost 2 bases and J lost 0 bases. DNA of the CDR3: TGTGCCAGCAGCTTACCCCGGGACAGTAGCACAGATACGCAGTATTTT. Translation: CASSLPRDSSTDTQYF.

This sequence joins TRBV5-6 and TRBJ2-5; D not certain. Germline-derived CDR1 and CDR2 are SGHDT and YYEEEE. V lost 4 bases and J lost 5, with 15 bases in between. The CDR3 consists of 14 residues. The CDR3 here is CASSKAVSRETQYF. CDR3 nucleotide sequence: TGTGCCAGCAGCAAAGCCGTAAGTCGGGAGACCCAGTACTTC.

As to this clone: One end of the junction varies from germline; a read error may be responsible. The CDR3 DNA reads as TGTGCCAGCAGCTACTCCGGGACAGGGGGAGTGTTGCACTTT. The encoded protein is CASSYSGTGGVLHF. The chain carries TRBV6-2 or TRBV6-3 and TRBJ1-1, with 11 bases lining up with TRBD1. Per the germline V gene, CDR1 is MNHEY and CDR2 is SVGEGT. CDR3 length: 14 residues.